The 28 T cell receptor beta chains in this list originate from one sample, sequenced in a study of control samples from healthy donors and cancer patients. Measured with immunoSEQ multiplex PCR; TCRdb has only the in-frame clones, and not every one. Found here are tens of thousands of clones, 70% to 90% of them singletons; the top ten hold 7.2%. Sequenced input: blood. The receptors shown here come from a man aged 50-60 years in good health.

The CDR3 DNA sequence: TGCGCCAGCAGGACAGGGAGCTCCTACGAGCAGTACTTC. Encoded protein: CASRTGSSYEQYF. The chain employs TRBV5-1 and TRBJ2-7; TRBD1 matches 7 bases. This CDR3 region has 13 residues. The J segment lost 0 bases and the V segment lost 5 bases, leaving 2 bases of the junction unmatched. CDR1 is SGHRS and CDR2 is YFSETQ in the germline V gene.

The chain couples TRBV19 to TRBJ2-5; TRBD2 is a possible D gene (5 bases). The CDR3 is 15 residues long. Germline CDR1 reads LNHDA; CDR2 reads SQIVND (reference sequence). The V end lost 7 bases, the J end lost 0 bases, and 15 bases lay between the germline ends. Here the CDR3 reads CASTLRWEYQETQYF. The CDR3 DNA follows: TGTGCCAGTACCCTAAGGTGGGAGTACCAAGAGACCCAGTACTTC. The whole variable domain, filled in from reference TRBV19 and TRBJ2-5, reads DGGITQSPKYLFRKEGQNVTLSCEQNLNHDAMYWYRQDPGQGLRLIYYSQIVNDFQKGDIAEGYSVSREKKESFPLTVTSAQKNPTAFYLCASTLRWEYQETQYFGPGTRLLVL.

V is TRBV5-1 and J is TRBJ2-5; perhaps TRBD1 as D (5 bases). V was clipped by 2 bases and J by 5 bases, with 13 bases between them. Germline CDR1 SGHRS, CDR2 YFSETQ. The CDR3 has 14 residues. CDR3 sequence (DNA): TGCGCCAGCAGCTTATTTGTGGCAGGGGAGACCCAGTACTTC. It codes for CASSLFVAGETQYF. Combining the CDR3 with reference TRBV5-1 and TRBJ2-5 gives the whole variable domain KAGVTQTPRYLIKTRGQQVTLSCSPISGHRSVSWYQQTPGQGLQFLFEYFSETQRNKGNFPGRFSGRQFSNSRSEMNVSTLELGDSALYLCASSLFVAGETQYFGPGTRLLVL.

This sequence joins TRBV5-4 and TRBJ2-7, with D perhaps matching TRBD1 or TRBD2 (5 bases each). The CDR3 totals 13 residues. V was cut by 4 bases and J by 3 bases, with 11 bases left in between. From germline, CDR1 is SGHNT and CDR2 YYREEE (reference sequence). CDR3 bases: TGTGCCAGCAGCGGGGGAAGAAGCTACGAGCAGTACTTC. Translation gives CASSGGRSYEQYF.

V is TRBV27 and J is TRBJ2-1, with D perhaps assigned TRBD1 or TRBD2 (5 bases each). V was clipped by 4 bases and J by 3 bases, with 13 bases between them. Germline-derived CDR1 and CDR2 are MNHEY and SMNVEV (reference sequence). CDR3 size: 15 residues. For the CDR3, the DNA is TGTGCCAGCAGTTCAACGGGACCCGACTACAATGAGCAGTTCTTC. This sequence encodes CASSSTGPDYNEQFF.

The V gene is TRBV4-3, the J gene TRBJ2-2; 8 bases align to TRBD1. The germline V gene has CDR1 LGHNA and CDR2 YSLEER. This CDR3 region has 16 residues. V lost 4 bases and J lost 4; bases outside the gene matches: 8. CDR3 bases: TGCGCCAGCAGCCTTAGGACAGGGTCGGGCACCGGGGAGCTGTTTTTT. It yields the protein CASSLRTGSGTGELFF.

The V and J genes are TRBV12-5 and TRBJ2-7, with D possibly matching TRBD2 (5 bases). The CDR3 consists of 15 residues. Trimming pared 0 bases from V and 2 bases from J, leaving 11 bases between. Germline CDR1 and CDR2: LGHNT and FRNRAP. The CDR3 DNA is TGTGCTAGTGGTTTGGTACTAGGTGGAACCTACGAGCAGTACTTC. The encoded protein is CASGLVLGGTYEQYF.

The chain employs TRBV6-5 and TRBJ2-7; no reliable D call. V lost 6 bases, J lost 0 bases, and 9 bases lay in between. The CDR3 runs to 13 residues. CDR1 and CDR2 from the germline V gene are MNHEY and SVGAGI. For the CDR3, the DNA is TGTGCCAGCAGCCCCTATAGCTCCTACGAGCAGTACTTC. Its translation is CASSPYSSYEQYF.

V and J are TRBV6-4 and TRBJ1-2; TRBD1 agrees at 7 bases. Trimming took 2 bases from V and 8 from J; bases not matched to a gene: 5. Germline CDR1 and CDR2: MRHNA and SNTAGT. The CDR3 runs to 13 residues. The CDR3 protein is CASSDTGAEGYTF. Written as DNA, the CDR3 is TGTGCCAGCAGTGACACAGGGGCAGAGGGCTACACCTTC.

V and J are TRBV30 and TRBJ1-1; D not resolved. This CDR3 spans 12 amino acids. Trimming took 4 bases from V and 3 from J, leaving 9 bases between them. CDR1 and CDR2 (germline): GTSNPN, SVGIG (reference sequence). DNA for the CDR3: TGTGCCTGGAACGGAGGTTACACTGAAGCTTTCTTT. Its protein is CAWNGGYTEAFF.

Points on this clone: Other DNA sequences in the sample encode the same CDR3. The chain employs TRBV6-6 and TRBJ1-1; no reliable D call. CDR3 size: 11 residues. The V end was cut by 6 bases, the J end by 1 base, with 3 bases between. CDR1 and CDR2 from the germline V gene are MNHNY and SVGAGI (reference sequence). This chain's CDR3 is CASRQNTEAFF. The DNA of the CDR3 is TGTGCCAGCAGACAGAACACTGAAGCTTTCTTT.

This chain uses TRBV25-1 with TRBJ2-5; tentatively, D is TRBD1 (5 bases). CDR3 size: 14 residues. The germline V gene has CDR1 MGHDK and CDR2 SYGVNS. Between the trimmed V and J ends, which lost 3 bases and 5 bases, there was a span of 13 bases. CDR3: CASSESRVTETQYF. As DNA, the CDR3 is TGTGCCAGCAGTGAGTCCAGGGTGACGGAGACCCAGTACTTC.

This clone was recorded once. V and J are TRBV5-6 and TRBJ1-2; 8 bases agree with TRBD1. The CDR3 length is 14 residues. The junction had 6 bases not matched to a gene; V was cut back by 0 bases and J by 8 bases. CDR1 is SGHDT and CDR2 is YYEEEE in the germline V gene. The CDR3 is CASSLGAGGAGYTF. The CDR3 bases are TGTGCCAGCAGCTTGGGGGCAGGGGGCGCGGGCTACACCTTC.

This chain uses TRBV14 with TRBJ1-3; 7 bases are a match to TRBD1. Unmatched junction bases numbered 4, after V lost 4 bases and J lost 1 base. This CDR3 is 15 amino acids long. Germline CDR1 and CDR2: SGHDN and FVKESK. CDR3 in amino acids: CASSLRGLSGNTIYF. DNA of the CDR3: TGTGCCAGCAGCCTAAGGGGGCTGTCTGGAAACACCATATATTTT.

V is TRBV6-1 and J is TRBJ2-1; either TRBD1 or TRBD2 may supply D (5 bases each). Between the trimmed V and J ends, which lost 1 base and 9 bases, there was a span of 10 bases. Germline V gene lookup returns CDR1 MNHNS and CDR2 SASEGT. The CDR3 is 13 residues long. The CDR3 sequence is CASSEGSGTEQFF. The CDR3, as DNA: TGTGCCAGCAGTGAAGGGTCAGGGACTGAGCAGTTCTTC.

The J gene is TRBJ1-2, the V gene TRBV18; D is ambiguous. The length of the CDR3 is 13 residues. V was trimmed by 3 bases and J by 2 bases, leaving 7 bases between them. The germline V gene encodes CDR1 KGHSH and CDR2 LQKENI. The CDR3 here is CASSPRENYGYTF. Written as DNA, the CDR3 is TGTGCCAGCTCACCTAGGGAAAACTATGGCTACACCTTC.

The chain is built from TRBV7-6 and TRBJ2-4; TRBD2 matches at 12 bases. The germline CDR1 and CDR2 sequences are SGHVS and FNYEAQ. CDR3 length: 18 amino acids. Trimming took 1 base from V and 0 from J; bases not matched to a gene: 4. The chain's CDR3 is CASSLGGLAGKAKNIQYF. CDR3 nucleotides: TGTGCCAGCAGCTTAGGTGGACTAGCGGGGAAAGCCAAAAACATTCAGTACTTC.

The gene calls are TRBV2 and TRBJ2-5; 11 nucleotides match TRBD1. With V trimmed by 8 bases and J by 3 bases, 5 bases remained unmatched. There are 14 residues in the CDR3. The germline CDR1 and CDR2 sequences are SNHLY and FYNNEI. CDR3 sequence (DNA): TGTGCCAGCGGGAAGGGACAGGGGGAAGAGACCCAGTACTTC. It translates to CASGKGQGEETQYF.

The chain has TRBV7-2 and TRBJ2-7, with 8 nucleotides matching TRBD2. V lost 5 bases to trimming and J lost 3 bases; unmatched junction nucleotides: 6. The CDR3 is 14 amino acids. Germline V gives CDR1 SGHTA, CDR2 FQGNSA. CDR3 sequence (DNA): TGTGCCAGCAGCCCCCAGCGGGGGTTCTACGAGCAGTACTTC. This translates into CASSPQRGFYEQYF.

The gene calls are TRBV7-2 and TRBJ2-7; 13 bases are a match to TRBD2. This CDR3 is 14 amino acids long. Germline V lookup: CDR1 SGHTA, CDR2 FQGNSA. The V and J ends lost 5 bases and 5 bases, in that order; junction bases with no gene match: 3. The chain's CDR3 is CASSGGLAGNEQYF. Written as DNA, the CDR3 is TGTGCCAGCAGCGGGGGACTAGCGGGGAACGAGCAGTACTTC.

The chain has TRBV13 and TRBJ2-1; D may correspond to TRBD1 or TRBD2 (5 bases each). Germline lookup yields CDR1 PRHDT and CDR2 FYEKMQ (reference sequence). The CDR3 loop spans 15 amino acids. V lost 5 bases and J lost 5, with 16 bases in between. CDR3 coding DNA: TGTGCCAGCAGCCTCGGGGAGTGGGGGAACAATGAGCAGTTCTTC. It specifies CASSLGEWGNNEQFF. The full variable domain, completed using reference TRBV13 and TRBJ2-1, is AAGVIQSPRHLIKEKRETATLKCYPIPRHDTVYWYQQGPGQDPQFLISFYEKMQSDKGSIPDRFSAQQFSDYHSELNMSSLELGDSALYFCASSLGEWGNNEQFFGPGTRLTVL.

The chain's CDR3 is CASSLAGGTGELFF. The CDR3 nucleotides are TGTGCCAGCAGTCTGGCGGGGGGCACCGGGGAGCTGTTTTTT. V gene TRBV2 combines with J gene TRBJ2-2; 8 nucleotides match TRBD2. Germline trimming cut 5 bases from V and 4 bases from J; bases unmatched to any gene: 3. Germline loops: CDR1 SNHLY, CDR2 FYNNEI. This CDR3 spans 14 amino acids.

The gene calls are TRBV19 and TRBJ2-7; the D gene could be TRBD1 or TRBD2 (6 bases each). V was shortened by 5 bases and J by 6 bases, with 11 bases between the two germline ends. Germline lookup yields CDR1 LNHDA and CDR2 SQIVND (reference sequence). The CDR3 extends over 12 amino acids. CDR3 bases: TGTGCCAGTAGTTGGGGGGCAAGCGAGCAGTACTTC. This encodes CASSWGASEQYF.

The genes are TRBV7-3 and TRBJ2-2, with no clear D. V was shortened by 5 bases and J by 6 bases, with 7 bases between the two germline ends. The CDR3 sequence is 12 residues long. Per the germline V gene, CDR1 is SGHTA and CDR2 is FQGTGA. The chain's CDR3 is CASSLSPGELFF. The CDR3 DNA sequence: TGTGCCAGCAGCCTCTCCCCCGGGGAGCTGTTTTTT.

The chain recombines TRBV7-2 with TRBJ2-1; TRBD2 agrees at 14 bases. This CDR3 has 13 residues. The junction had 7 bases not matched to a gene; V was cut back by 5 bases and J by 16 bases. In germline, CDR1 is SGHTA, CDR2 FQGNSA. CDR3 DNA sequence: TGTGCCAGCAGCGAGACTAGCGGGGGGGCCTCCTTCTTC. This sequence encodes CASSETSGGASFF.

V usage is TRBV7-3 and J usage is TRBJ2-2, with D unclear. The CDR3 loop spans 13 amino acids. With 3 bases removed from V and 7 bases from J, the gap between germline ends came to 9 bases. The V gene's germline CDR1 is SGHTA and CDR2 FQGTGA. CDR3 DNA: TGTGCCAGCAGCTTTCAGCCCGGCGGGGAGCTGTTTTTT. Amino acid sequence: CASSFQPGGELFF.

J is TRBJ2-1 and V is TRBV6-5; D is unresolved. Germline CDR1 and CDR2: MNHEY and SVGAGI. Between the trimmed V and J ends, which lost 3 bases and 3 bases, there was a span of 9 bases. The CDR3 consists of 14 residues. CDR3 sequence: CASSYTLNYNEQFF. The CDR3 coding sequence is TGTGCCAGCAGTTATACGCTAAACTACAATGAGCAGTTCTTC.

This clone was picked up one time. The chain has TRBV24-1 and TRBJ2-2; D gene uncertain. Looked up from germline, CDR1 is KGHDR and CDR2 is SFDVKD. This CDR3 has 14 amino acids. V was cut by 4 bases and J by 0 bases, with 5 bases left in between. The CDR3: CATSETANTGELFF. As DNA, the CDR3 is TGTGCCACCAGTGAGACGGCGAACACCGGGGAGCTGTTTTTT.